This passage covers 21 T cell receptor beta chains from one sample sequenced in a study of stem cell transplantation in POMP-related autoinflammatory disease. This table comes from immunoSEQ multiplex PCR, and its TCRdb copy is limited to in-frame clones, with some not included. The repertoire includes about 32,000 clones, 88% of them detected once, and roughly 0.7% sits in the top ten. The specimen was CD4+ T cells from PBMCs, collected before stem cell transplantation. The receptors originated from a human donor with POMP-related autoinflammation and immune dysregulation (PRAID).

This chain links TRBV28 with TRBJ1-2; 9 bases are a match to TRBD1. This CDR3 is built from 15 residues. Germline trimming cut 7 bases from V and 6 bases from J; bases unmatched to any gene: 12. Germline V gives CDR1 MDHEN, CDR2 SYDVKM. The CDR3 bases are TGTGCCAGCACCATAACCAGGAACAGGGGGCATGGCTACACCTTC. This encodes CASTITRNRGHGYTF.

V is TRBV6-4 and J is TRBJ2-1, with a tentative D call TRBD1 (5 bases). CDR1 is MRHNA and CDR2 is SNTAGT in the germline V gene. The V gene lost 5 bases and the J gene lost 8 bases, with 13 bases spanning the gap. This CDR3 is built from 13 residues. CDR3 in amino acids: CASSRKGKDEQFF. For the CDR3, the DNA is TGTGCCAGCAGTCGGAAGGGGAAGGATGAGCAGTTCTTC.

The chain combines TRBV7-3 with TRBJ2-1, with D maybe TRBD1 (6 bases). CDR1 is SGHTA, CDR2 FQGTGA, per germline. Trimming pared 1 base from V and 2 bases from J, leaving 6 bases between. The CDR3 extends over 14 amino acids. For the CDR3, the DNA is TGTGCCAGCAGCTTAAGGGGGCCCTACAATGAGCAGTTCTTC. This translates into CASSLRGPYNEQFF.

The V gene is TRBV5-1, the J gene TRBJ1-6; D remains ambiguous. V was pared by 0 bases and J by 10 bases, with 17 bases between. CDR3 size: 16 residues. CDR1 SGHRS and CDR2 YFSETQ come from the germline V gene. As DNA, the CDR3 is TGCGCCAGCAGCTTGGACTTCGGACGCAGAAGCTCACCCCTCCACTTT. Protein: CASSLDFGRRSSPLHF.

The chain employs TRBV5-1 and TRBJ2-5, with 10 positions matching TRBD1. With V trimmed by 0 bases and J by 4 bases, 3 bases remained unmatched. Germline assignment: CDR1 SGHRS and CDR2 YFSETQ. The CDR3 loop spans 15 amino acids. The CDR3 nucleotides read TGCGCCAGCAGCTTGGCCGGACAGGGGGGAGAGACCCAGTACTTC. It is translated as CASSLAGQGGETQYF.

The gene calls are TRBV5-6 and TRBJ1-2, with TRBD1 identical over 8 bases. The CDR3 has 13 residues. Looked up from germline, CDR1 is SGHDT and CDR2 is YYEEEE. Trimming removed 2 bases from V and 4 bases from J; junction bases left unmatched: 1. The CDR3 loop reads CASSFDRGYGYTF. In DNA, the CDR3 is TGTGCCAGCAGCTTCGACAGGGGCTATGGCTACACCTTC. The whole variable domain, filled in from reference TRBV5-6 and TRBJ1-2, reads DAGVTQSPTHLIKTRGQQVTLRCSPKSGHDTVSWYQQALGQGPQFIFQYYEEEERQRGNFPDRFSGHQFPNYSSELNVNALLLGDSALYLCASSFDRGYGYTFGSGTRLTVV.

The genes are TRBV11-2 and TRBJ2-7; 7 positions match TRBD1. The CDR3 has 15 amino acids. CDR1 SGHAT and CDR2 FQNNGV come from the germline V gene. V dropped 5 bases and J dropped 0; count of bases not matched to a gene: 7. The CDR3 sequence is CASSIGTAHSYEQYF. CDR3 coding DNA: TGTGCCAGCAGCATCGGGACAGCTCACTCCTACGAGCAGTACTTC.

V and J are TRBV10-1 and TRBJ2-4, with a tentative D call TRBD1 (6 bases). The CDR3 loop spans 12 amino acids. The germline CDR1 and CDR2 sequences are WNHNN and SYGVQD (reference sequence). V lost 4 bases to trimming and J lost 5 bases, with 6 bases between them. The DNA of the CDR3 is TGCGCCAGCAGTGGACAGGAAAACATTCAGTACTTC. Protein: CASSGQENIQYF.

The chain uses TRBV5-1 and TRBJ2-7; D perhaps matches TRBD2 (6 bases). The CDR3 has 13 residues. Trimming shortened V by 7 bases and J by 2 bases, and 13 bases separated the two germline ends. Germline V gene lookup returns CDR1 SGHRS and CDR2 YFSETQ. The CDR3 protein is CASAGGRTYEQYF. As DNA, the CDR3 is TGCGCCAGCGCCGGAGGGCGGACCTACGAGCAGTACTTC. The complete variable domain, with remaining parts taken from reference TRBV5-1 and TRBJ2-7, reads KAGVTQTPRYLIKTRGQQVTLSCSPISGHRSVSWYQQTPGQGLQFLFEYFSETQRNKGNFPGRFSGRQFSNSRSEMNVSTLELGDSALYLCASAGGRTYEQYFGPGTRLTVT.

The rearrangement joins TRBV7-8 to TRBJ1-1; D ambiguous. The V end was cut by 1 base, the J end by 1 base, with 10 bases between. The CDR3 is 15 amino acids. CDR1 SGHVS and CDR2 FQNEAQ come from the germline V gene. The CDR3 DNA reads as TGTGCCAGCAGCTTAGATTATCGAGGGAACACTGAAGCTTTCTTT. Its translation is CASSLDYRGNTEAFF.

This sequence joins TRBV10-3 and TRBJ1-2, with D unclear. Trimming shortened V by 8 bases and J by 2 bases, and 9 bases separated the two germline ends. Germline CDR1 ENHRY, CDR2 SYGVKD. This CDR3 contains 12 residues. The chain's CDR3 is CAILTENYGYTF. In DNA form, the CDR3 reads TGTGCCATCCTAACTGAAAACTATGGCTACACCTTC.

CDR3 coding DNA: TGTGCCAGCAGCCTCGGAGGACAGTTCTTCGGCACAGATACGCAGTATTTT. Protein sequence: CASSLGGQFFGTDTQYF. The J gene is TRBJ2-3, the V gene TRBV4-2; D might be TRBD1 (6 bases). V was cut by 4 bases and J by 1 base, with 18 bases left in between. From germline, CDR1 is LGHNA and CDR2 YNFKEQ. This CDR3 is built from 17 residues.

This clone has just a few counts. The V and J genes are TRBV23-1 and TRBJ1-1, with D perhaps TRBD1 (6 bases). TRBV23-1 is an ORF for which the function is uncertain. The CDR3 covers 16 residues. Trimming stripped 1 base from V and 1 base from J, with 13 bases between. DNA for the CDR3: TGCGCCAGCAGTCAATGGTGGGGACACCCGAACACTGAAGCTTTCTTT. Translation gives CASSQWWGHPNTEAFF.

V gene TRBV4-1 combines with J gene TRBJ2-5; tentative D call: TRBD2 (5 bases). V dropped 2 bases and J dropped 5 bases, with 12 bases sitting between them. From germline, CDR1 is MGHRA and CDR2 YSYEKL. The CDR3 has 14 residues. CDR3 sequence (DNA): TGCGCCAGCAGCCAACTTCTTCGGAGGGAGACCCAGTACTTC. Protein sequence: CASSQLLRRETQYF.

The DNA of the CDR3 is TGTGCCAGCAGTTCCCCAGTTCTTGGGGGGGAGACCCAGTACTTC. This translates into CASSSPVLGGETQYF. This rearrangement joins TRBV28 to TRBJ2-5; D possibly corresponds to TRBD2 (6 bases). Trimming left V 4 bases short and J 5 bases short, with 17 bases between. The CDR3 loop spans 15 amino acids. Germline loops: CDR1 MDHEN, CDR2 SYDVKM.

The chain combines TRBV6-5 with TRBJ2-7; D is undetermined. The CDR3 totals 13 residues. Germline CDR1 reads MNHEY; CDR2 reads SVGAGI. Trimming removed 7 bases from V and 1 base from J, with 11 bases in between. CDR3 amino acids: CASTYGNSYEQYF. Written as DNA, the CDR3 is TGTGCCAGCACCTATGGCAATTCCTACGAGCAGTACTTC.

The chain uses TRBV5-1 and TRBJ2-1; 7 positions match TRBD1. Germline V gene data show CDR1 as SGHRS and CDR2 as YFSETQ. The CDR3 totals 14 residues. V lost 1 base to trimming and J lost 8 bases; unmatched junction nucleotides: 6. The CDR3 sequence: CASSLFEGAYEQFF. The CDR3 region has the DNA TGCGCCAGCAGCTTGTTTGAGGGGGCGTATGAGCAGTTCTTC.

This sequence joins TRBV5-1 and TRBJ2-7; no reliable D call. Germline values: CDR1 SGHRS, CDR2 YFSETQ. The CDR3 runs to 12 residues. Deletions cut 5 bases from V and 2 bases from J, with 8 bases between. The CDR3 DNA follows: TGCGCCAGCAGTACAGATGCCTACGAGCAGTACTTC. Residues: CASSTDAYEQYF.

The CDR3 bases are TGTGCCAGCAGTTACCAGGGGGCGCAAGGAAACACCATATATTTT. Residues: CASSYQGAQGNTIYF. The rearrangement joins TRBV6-6 to TRBJ1-3; 8 bases match TRBD1. V lost 2 bases and J lost 4; bases outside the gene matches: 4. CDR3 size: 15 residues. The germline gives CDR1 MNHNY, CDR2 SVGAGI (reference sequence).

The chain combines TRBV9 with TRBJ1-4; D not certain. The CDR3 consists of 15 residues. Germline CDR1 is SGDLS and CDR2 is YYNGEE. Trimming removed 4 bases at V and 4 bases at J, with 14 bases between. The CDR3 bases are TGTGCCAGCAGCCGGCAGACGGCGCTTAATGAAAAACTGTTTTTT. It codes for CASSRQTALNEKLFF.

The rearrangement links TRBV28 to TRBJ2-3; 8 nucleotides line up with TRBD2. The length of the CDR3 is 16 residues. Germline V CDR1 and CDR2: MDHEN, SYDVKM. Losses at the gene ends were 7 bases for V and 2 bases for J; bases not matched to a gene: 11. For the CDR3, the DNA is TGTGCCAGCACTTCCATAGCGGGAAAGGACACAGATACGCAGTATTTT. It encodes CASTSIAGKDTDTQYF.